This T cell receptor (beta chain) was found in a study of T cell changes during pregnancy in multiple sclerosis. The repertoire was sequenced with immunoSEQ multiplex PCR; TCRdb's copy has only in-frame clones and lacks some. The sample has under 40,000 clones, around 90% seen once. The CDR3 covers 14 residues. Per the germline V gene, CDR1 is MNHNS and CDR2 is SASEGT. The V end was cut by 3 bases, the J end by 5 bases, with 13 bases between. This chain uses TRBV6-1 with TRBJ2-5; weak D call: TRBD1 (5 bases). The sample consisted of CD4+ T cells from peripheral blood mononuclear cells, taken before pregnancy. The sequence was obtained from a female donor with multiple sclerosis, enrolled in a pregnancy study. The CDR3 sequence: CASSDPRVRETQYF. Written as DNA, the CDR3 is TGTGCCAGCAGTGACCCCAGGGTCCGTGAGACCCAGTACTTC.